These T cell receptor beta chains were read from a single sample in a study of blood T cell repertoires in COVID-19. This table comes from immunoSEQ multiplex PCR, and its TCRdb copy is limited to in-frame clones, with some not included. The sample consists of 95,000 to 100,000 clones, around 85% of them appearing once. The sample comprised peripheral blood. Receptors were obtained from a woman aged 60-75 years with acute or convalescent COVID-19. The CDR3 runs from the conserved cysteine through the conserved F or W. Each record gives: clone size, J gene, V gene, D gene, CDR3 DNA, CDR3 protein. A D gene is named only where the DNA matches it firmly. The size entry is marked missing in some rows and otherwise reads once, few, many or a size class.

size: .
J: TRBJ2-2
V: TRBV9
D: TRBD2
DNA: TGTCCCAGCAGCCACACTAGCGGGGGGGTAGACGGGGAGCTGTTTTTT
CDR3: CPSSHTSGGVDGELFF

size: once
J: TRBJ2-2
V: TRBV5-4
D: .
DNA: TGTGCCAGCAGCTTGGATGTTGCAGGAGGGGAGCTGTTTTTT
CDR3: CASSLDVAGGELFF

size: few
J: TRBJ2-5
V: TRBV2
D: TRBD2
DNA: TGTGCCAGCAGGGAAGTACTAGCGGGGGGCCAAGAGACCCAGTACTTC
CDR3: CASREVLAGGQETQYF

size: .
J: TRBJ2-6
V: TRBV2
D: .
DNA: TGTGCCAGCAGTGAGCGCTCTGGGGCCAACGTCCTGACTTTC
CDR3: CASSERSGANVLTF

size: .
J: TRBJ2-7
V: TRBV7-2
D: .
DNA: TGTGCCAGCAGCCTTACAGGGTACGAGCAGTACTTC
CDR3: CASSLTGYEQYF

size: once
J: TRBJ1-2
V: TRBV5-1
D: TRBD1
DNA: TGCGCCAGCAGGGCGACAGGGGGCCTACACTATGGCTACACCTTC
CDR3: CASRATGGLHYGYTF

size: .
J: TRBJ1-1
V: TRBV6-6
D: TRBD1
DNA: TGTGCCAGCGGTAAAGGGGGCCAAACTGAAGCTTTCTTT
CDR3: CASGKGGQTEAFF

size: .
J: TRBJ1-1
V: TRBV19
D: .
DNA: TGTGCCACCTCCGCAGGGGCGCGGACTGAAGCTTTCTTT
CDR3: CATSAGARTEAFF

size: once
J: TRBJ2-1
V: TRBV7-3
D: .
DNA: TGTGCCAGCAGCTTATACGCGGGGATGGTAAGCAATGAGCAGTTCTTC
CDR3: CASSLYAGMVSNEQFF

size: .
J: TRBJ2-5
V: TRBV7-8
D: .
DNA: TGTGCCAGCAGCTTAGCGCCAGGCGTTACTGGGACCCAGTACTTC
CDR3: CASSLAPGVTGTQYF

size: .
J: TRBJ1-2
V: TRBV4-2
D: .
DNA: TGTGCCAGCAGCCAAGATAGAGGGAGTCATGGCTACACCTTC
CDR3: CASSQDRGSHGYTF

size: once
J: TRBJ1-2
V: TRBV28
D: .
DNA: TGTGCCAGCAGTTTCAGGGGCACCAACTATGGCTACACCTTC
CDR3: CASSFRGTNYGYTF

size: once
J: TRBJ1-1
V: TRBV5-1
D: .
DNA: TGCGCCAGCAGCTTGGACGGTGCCACCGAGGGTGAAGCTTTCTTT
CDR3: CASSLDGATEGEAFF

size: .
J: TRBJ2-7
V: TRBV11-2
D: .
DNA: TGTGCCAGCAGCTTAAGGACAGTTTCCTACGAGCAGTACTTC
CDR3: CASSLRTVSYEQYF

size: .
J: TRBJ2-7
V: TRBV9
D: .
DNA: TGTGCCAGCAGCCTATCTCCAGGATCCTACGAGCAGTACTTC
CDR3: CASSLSPGSYEQYF

size: .
J: TRBJ1-4
V: TRBV28
D: .
DNA: TGTGCCAGCAGTGGGCTTGCAACTAATGAAAAACTGTTTTTT
CDR3: CASSGLATNEKLFF

size: .
J: TRBJ2-2
V: TRBV30
D: .
DNA: TGTGCCTGGAGGACACCCGACAGGTTGTTTACCGGGGAGCTGTTTTTT
CDR3: CAWRTPDRLFTGELFF

size: .
J: TRBJ2-7
V: TRBV19
D: .
DNA: TGTGCCAGTAGCAGAGGGAAGCCCTACGAGCAGTACTTC
CDR3: CASSRGKPYEQYF

size: .
J: TRBJ1-6
V: TRBV3-1/TRBV3-2
D: .
DNA: TGTGCCAGCAGCCCTACGGGGGGAGACGGATCACCCCTCCACTTT
CDR3: CASSPTGGDGSPLHF

size: .
J: TRBJ1-2
V: TRBV2
D: .
DNA: TGTGCCAGCAGTCAGGGGAGAGGCTACACCTTC
CDR3: CASSQGRGYTF

size: few
J: TRBJ2-3
V: TRBV4-2
D: TRBD1
DNA: TGTGCCAGCAGCCGAGACAGGGTGGCAGATACGCAGTATTTT
CDR3: CASSRDRVADTQYF

size: few
J: TRBJ1-6
V: TRBV7-3
D: .
DNA: TGTGCCAGCAGCGTGAGCTCCTATAATTCACCCCTCCACTTT
CDR3: CASSVSSYNSPLHF

size: .
J: TRBJ1-2
V: TRBV6-4
D: TRBD1
DNA: TGTGCCAGCAGACCGGACAGGGGGGCTGGCTACACCTTC
CDR3: CASRPDRGAGYTF

size: once
J: TRBJ2-5
V: TRBV5-6
D: TRBD2
DNA: TGTGCCAGCAGCATGACGACTAGCGGGGGGGCCGTTAGAGGAGAGACCCAGTACTTC
CDR3: CASSMTTSGGAVRGETQYF